This T cell receptor (beta chain) comes out of a study of blood T cell repertoires in COVID-19. Participants spanned ages about 18 to 100 years and resided in around 25 US areas. Participant-given clinical history determined each cohort assignment. Cohort 3 recovered donors had two negative PCRs, clearance, or symptom resolution. This table comes from immunoSEQ multiplex PCR, and its TCRdb copy is limited to in-frame clones, with some not included. The table records 200,000 to 250,000 clones, 82% of them present only once. Germline CDR1 is WSHSY and CDR2 is SAAADI. This CDR3 region has 13 residues. With 6 bases removed from V and 6 bases from J, the gap between germline ends came to 14 bases.

This sequence was found in a woman in her fifties or sixties who had recovered from COVID-19. V is TRBV10-2 and J is TRBJ1-2; D is undetermined. The sequencing input was PBMCs or T cells enriched from blood (not recorded which). In DNA, the CDR3 is TGCGCCAGCAGCTTCTCCGGGGTGGATGGCTACACCTTC. This codes for CASSFSGVDGYTF.